This T cell receptor beta chain was sequenced for a study of blood T cell repertoires in COVID-19. Patients from Seattle were sampled longitudinally, starting during active infection. TCRdb keeps only in-frame clones here, not all; method: immunoSEQ multiplex PCR. In the table there are hundreds of thousands of clones, 83% of which are singletons. This CDR3 spans 17 amino acids. V was pared by 3 bases and J by 4 bases, with 18 bases between. The receptor comes from a woman in her 30s with COVID-19, enrolled during active disease. The sequencing sample was made of peripheral blood. V is TRBV23-1 and J is TRBJ2-2; D uncertain. TRBV23-1 is designated an ORF whose function remains uncertain. The CDR3 spells CASSQPYPQASTGELFF. Here the CDR3 DNA reads TGCGCCAGCAGTCAGCCATACCCCCAGGCGAGCACCGGGGAGCTGTTTTTT.